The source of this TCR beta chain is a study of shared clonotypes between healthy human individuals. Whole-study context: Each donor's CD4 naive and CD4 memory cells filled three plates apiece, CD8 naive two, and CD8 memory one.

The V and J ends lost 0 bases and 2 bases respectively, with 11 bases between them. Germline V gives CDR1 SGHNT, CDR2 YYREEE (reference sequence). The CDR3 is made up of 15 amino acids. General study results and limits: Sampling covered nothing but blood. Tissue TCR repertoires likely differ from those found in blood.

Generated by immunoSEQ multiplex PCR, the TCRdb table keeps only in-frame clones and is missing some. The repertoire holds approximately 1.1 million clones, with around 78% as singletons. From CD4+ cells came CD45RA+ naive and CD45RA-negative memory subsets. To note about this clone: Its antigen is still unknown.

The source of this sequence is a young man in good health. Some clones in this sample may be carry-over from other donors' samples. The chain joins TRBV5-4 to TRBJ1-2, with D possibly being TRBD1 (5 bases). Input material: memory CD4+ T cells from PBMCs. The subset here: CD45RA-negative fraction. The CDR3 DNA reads TGTGCCAGCAGCTTGGTTAGGGGTGAGAACTATGGCTACACCTTC. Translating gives CASSLVRGENYGYTF.